Listed below are T cell receptor beta chains from one sample, sequenced in a study of identical twins. TCRdb itself ran the 5' RACE reads through MiXCR, one entry per CDR3 protein. The table records 750,000 to 950,000 distinct CDR3 sequences, around an eighth of them present only once. These sequences were also reported in another study, on yellow fever vaccine responses in identical twins.

The specimen sequenced was PBMCs. The receptors were sampled from a young woman in good health. Both conserved end residues are trimmed from each CDR3. A D gene is named only where the DNA matches it firmly. Some rows have no size entry. The others give once, few or many, or a class for an expanded clone.

D: TRBD2; J: TRBJ2-3; size: few; length: 15; V: TRBV28; CDR3: ASSPLASGGFIDTQY
D: .; J: TRBJ2-7; size: .; length: 11; V: TRBV28; CDR3: ASSFYGQPQQY
D: TRBD2; J: TRBJ2-7; size: .; length: 12; V: TRBV2; CDR3: ASRLGLAAYEQY
D: TRBD2; J: TRBJ2-7; size: many; length: 10; V: TRBV10-3; CDR3: AASGSSHEQY
D: .; J: TRBJ2-7; size: .; length: 12; V: TRBV7-2; CDR3: PSSPQPRGVEQY
D: .; J: TRBJ2-1; size: few; length: 10; V: TRBV10-3; CDR3: AISEFPHEQF
D: TRBD2; J: TRBJ2-7; size: few; length: 10; V: TRBV7-2; CDR3: ASSLGPSGQY
D: .; J: TRBJ1-2; size: .; length: 11; V: TRBV11-3; CDR3: ASSSEGGYGYT
D: TRBD1; J: TRBJ1-1; size: .; length: 13; V: TRBV4-1; CDR3: ASSQDQGVNTEAF
D: .; J: TRBJ2-1; size: .; length: 10; V: TRBV12-3/TRBV12-4; CDR3: ASRKGGNEQF
D: .; J: TRBJ1-2; size: .; length: 12; V: TRBV12-3/TRBV12-4; CDR3: ASSLQGIGYGYT
D: TRBD2; J: TRBJ2-5; size: few; length: 14; V: TRBV20-1; CDR3: SASGLAGGIQETQY
D: .; J: TRBJ2-6; size: few; length: 11; V: TRBV2; CDR3: ASRVGGANVLT
D: TRBD2; J: TRBJ2-1; size: many; length: 14; V: TRBV20-1; CDR3: SAQPPSGRAYNEQF
D: TRBD1; J: TRBJ2-1; size: few; length: 11; V: TRBV20-1; CDR3: SATGQGKDEQF
D: .; J: TRBJ2-2; size: .; length: 13; V: TRBV19; CDR3: ASRPLNANTGELF
D: TRBD1; J: TRBJ1-1; size: few; length: 15; V: TRBV27; CDR3: ASSPRLGTGGAPEAF
D: .; J: TRBJ1-5; size: .; length: 14; V: TRBV5-5; CDR3: ASSLAYGINNQPQH
D: .; J: TRBJ2-2; size: many; length: 13; V: TRBV2; CDR3: ASSTGLGNTGELF
D: .; J: TRBJ2-2; size: .; length: 10; V: TRBV20-1; CDR3: SAPRLAGELF
D: TRBD1; J: TRBJ2-7; size: .; length: 14; V: TRBV18; CDR3: ASSPVRQGAGNEQY
D: .; J: TRBJ2-1; size: .; length: 12; V: TRBV2; CDR3: ASSEVGQYNEQF
D: .; J: TRBJ2-1; size: .; length: 13; V: TRBV6-1; CDR3: ASRALLNSGNEQF
D: .; J: TRBJ2-4; size: few; length: 11; V: TRBV4-1; CDR3: ASSQEVRGIQY
D: .; J: TRBJ1-4; size: few; length: 13; V: TRBV6-1; CDR3: ASSRGGRPNEKLF
D: TRBD1; J: TRBJ2-3; size: many; length: 15; V: TRBV6-5; CDR3: ASSNIRQGRVTDTQY
D: TRBD2; J: TRBJ2-1; size: .; length: 15; V: TRBV14; CDR3: ASSQDSTSGRLGEQF
D: .; J: TRBJ2-7; size: .; length: 11; V: TRBV11-2; CDR3: ASSSREIGEQY
D: .; J: TRBJ2-6; size: few; length: 11; V: TRBV24-1; CDR3: ATIYSGANVLT
D: .; J: TRBJ1-1; size: few; length: 10; V: TRBV6-1; CDR3: ASSKSNTEAF